The 20 T cell receptor beta chains listed next were all sequenced from one sample in a study of T cell repertoires in cytomegalovirus infection. TCRdb analysed the reads with MiXCR anew, one entry per CDR3 protein. The sample yields roughly 300,000 distinct CDR3 sequences, 8% to 9.5% seen once. Sequencing was performed on PBMCs. These receptors were obtained from a human donor in good health (CMV status not recorded). Some clones in this sample may be carry-over from other donors' samples.

This clonotype showed up just a few times. The rearrangement joins TRBV29-1 to TRBJ2-7, with D possibly TRBD1 on 6 matching bases. Germline V CDR1 and CDR2: SQVTM, ANQGSEA. Trimming removed 4 bases at V and 2 bases at J, with 12 bases between. The length of the CDR3 is 13 residues. The CDR3 DNA reads TGCAGCGTTGCACCTACAGGGACCTACGAGCAGTACTTC. This encodes CSVAPTGTYEQYF.

This clonotype was picked up many times. The chain joins TRBV7-9 to TRBJ2-5, with 7 bases that match TRBD1. The V gene's germline CDR1 is SEHNR and CDR2 FQNEAQ (reference sequence). V lost 5 bases to trimming and J lost 5 bases; unmatched junction nucleotides: 11. The CDR3 extends over 15 amino acids. The CDR3 nucleotides read TGTGCCAGCAGCCCCACACGACAGGGTGGCGAGACCCAGTACTTC. Amino acid sequence: CASSPTRQGGETQYF.

This clonotype came up many times. This sequence joins TRBV7-2 and TRBJ2-1; 7 bases match TRBD2. CDR1 and CDR2 (germline): SGHTA, FQGNSA. Trimming took 0 bases from V and 4 from J; bases not matched to a gene: 6. The CDR3 has 16 residues. In DNA form, the CDR3 reads TGTGCCAGCAGCTTAGCCCCCGGGAGGACTTACAATGAGCAGTTCTTC. Translated: CASSLAPGRTYNEQFF.

Remarks on this clonotype: Compared with germline, one end of the junction differs, possibly owing to a read error. The genes are TRBV4-3 and TRBJ2-3; D is ambiguous. Germline V lookup: CDR1 LGHNA, CDR2 YSLEER. This CDR3 contains 15 residues. The CDR3 loop is CARSQGWRDTDTQYF. CDR3 DNA: TGCGCCAGAAGCCAAGGGTGGAGAGACACCGATACGCAGTATTTT.

This clonotype was recorded many times. V is TRBV28 and J is TRBJ1-5, with 8 bases that match TRBD1. This CDR3 is built from 15 residues. CDR1 is MDHEN and CDR2 is SYDVKM in the germline V gene. After removal of 1 base from V and 7 bases from J, the junction contained 6 bases not matched to a gene. CDR3 protein: CASSLYADRDQPQHF. The CDR3 nucleotides are TGTGCCAGCAGTTTATATGCGGACAGGGACCAGCCCCAGCATTTT. Combining the CDR3 with reference TRBV28 and TRBJ1-5 gives the whole variable domain DVKVTQSSRYLVKRTGEKVFLECVQDMDHENMFWYRQDPGLGLRLIYFSYDVKMKEKGDIPEGYSVSREKKERFSLILESASTNQTSMYLCASSLYADRDQPQHFGDGTRLSIL.

The chain joins TRBV7-2 to TRBJ2-1, with TRBD2 matching over 9 bases. V gave up 1 base and J gave up 2 bases; unmatched junction bases: 3. Germline V CDR1 and CDR2: SGHTA, FQGNSA. The CDR3 runs 16 residues. CDR3 nucleotides: TGTGCCAGCAGCTTAGGCGGGGGGGCTACCTACAATGAGCAGTTCTTC. Encoded protein: CASSLGGGATYNEQFF.

The V call is TRBV28, the J call TRBJ2-5; 13 bases fit TRBD2. After removal of 6 bases from V and 6 bases from J, the junction contained 7 bases not matched to a gene. CDR1 and CDR2 from the germline V gene are MDHEN and SYDVKM. CDR3 length equals 15 residues. CDR3 loop: CASRAGTSGTKTQYF. DNA of the CDR3: TGTGCCAGCAGGGCCGGGACTAGCGGGACAAAGACCCAGTACTTC.

The table lists this clonotype with a few counts. DNA for the CDR3: TGTGCCAGCAGCTACCCCGGCAGGGGAGAAGCTTTCTTT. Its protein is CASSYPGRGEAFF. The V call is TRBV7-2, the J call TRBJ1-1, with D possibly TRBD1 on 6 matching bases. The CDR3 length is 13 residues. The germline V gene encodes CDR1 SGHTA and CDR2 FQGNSA. Trimming left V 4 bases short and J 8 bases short, with 14 bases between.

This sequence joins TRBV12-3 or TRBV12-4 and TRBJ1-6; D possibly corresponds to TRBD1 (6 bases). This CDR3 is built from 14 residues. V lost 5 bases and J 4 bases, leaving 9 bases between the germline ends. This CDR3 is CASSPDRYNSPLHF. The CDR3, as DNA: TGTGCCAGCAGTCCGGACAGATATAATTCACCCCTCCACTTT.

This clonotype was picked up a small number of times. This rearrangement joins TRBV7-9 to TRBJ1-1; D perhaps matches TRBD1 (6 bases). Germline values: CDR1 SEHNR, CDR2 FQNEAQ (reference sequence). The germline V and J ends were trimmed by 6 bases and 5 bases, with 13 bases remaining between them. This CDR3 contains 13 residues. CDR3 sequence: CASRGTGLTEAFF. CDR3 nucleotides: TGTGCCAGCAGGGGTACAGGGTTGACTGAAGCTTTCTTT.

This clonotype has a count of ten or more. The gene calls are TRBV7-2 and TRBJ1-2, with D maybe TRBD1 (5 bases). The CDR3 has 13 residues. V was shortened by 5 bases and J by 6 bases, with 13 bases between the two germline ends. In germline, CDR1 is SGHTA, CDR2 FQGNSA. This CDR3 reads CASSTKWGHGYTF. CDR3 bases: TGTGCCAGCAGCACGAAGTGGGGACATGGCTACACCTTC.

In this sample, this clonotype turned up many times. The J gene is TRBJ2-3, the V gene TRBV7-8; perhaps D is TRBD1 or TRBD2 (7 bases each). V was clipped by 2 bases and J by 6 bases, with 15 bases between them. This CDR3 is built from 15 residues. Looked up from germline, CDR1 is SGHVS and CDR2 is FQNEAQ. The CDR3 loop is CASSLTGTAGDTQYF. CDR3 sequence (DNA): TGTGCCAGCAGCTTAACCGGGACAGCGGGGGATACGCAGTATTTT.

This clonotype showed up many times. The V call is TRBV9, the J call TRBJ2-5; D ambiguous. CDR3 length: 15 residues. The V and J ends lost 0 bases and 5 bases respectively, with 14 bases between them. Looked up from germline, CDR1 is SGDLS and CDR2 is YYNGEE. DNA of the CDR3: TGTGCCAGCAGCGTAGCTCCCGACGATGGGGAGACCCAGTACTTC. Its protein product is CASSVAPDDGETQYF.

The genes are TRBV5-1 and TRBJ2-5; possibly TRBD1 for D (6 bases). There are 13 residues in the CDR3. With 4 bases removed from V and 4 bases from J, the gap between germline ends came to 11 bases. CDR1 and CDR2 (germline): SGHRS, YFSETQ. CDR3 nucleotides: TGCGCCAGCAGCCGGGGACACGTAGAGACCCAGTACTTC. This sequence encodes CASSRGHVETQYF.

This clonotype was found a few times. The rearrangement uses TRBV6-2 or TRBV6-3 and TRBJ2-1; D is perhaps TRBD2 (6 bases). This CDR3 spans 14 amino acids. The germline V and J ends were trimmed by 6 bases and 4 bases, with 13 bases remaining between them. The germline V gene encodes CDR1 MNHEY and CDR2 SVGEGT. The CDR3, as DNA: TGTGCCAGCAGGTACACTAGCCAATACAATGAGCAGTTCTTC. Translation gives CASRYTSQYNEQFF.

The chain links TRBV11-2 to TRBJ2-3; D may be TRBD1 or TRBD2 (6 bases each). The CDR3 has 17 residues. Trimming took off 5 bases at V and 4 bases at J, with 22 bases between the two ends. Germline-derived CDR1 and CDR2 are SGHAT and FQNNGV. The CDR3 spells CASSPPPGRRGADTQYF. CDR3 coding DNA: TGTGCCAGCAGCCCACCGCCAGGCCGGAGGGGGGCAGATACGCAGTATTTT. Full variable domain (missing parts from reference TRBV11-2 and TRBJ2-3): EAGVAQSPRYKIIEKRQSVAFWCNPISGHATLYWYQQILGQGPKLLIQFQNNGVVDDSQLPKDRFSAERLKGVDSTLKIQPAKLEDSAVYLCASSPPPGRRGADTQYFGPGTRLTVL.

This CDR3 reads CSAIFGANEAFF. The CDR3 DNA is TGCAGTGCTATCTTCGGGGCCAATGAAGCTTTCTTT. This chain uses TRBV20-1 with TRBJ1-1; maybe TRBD1 (5 bases). The CDR3 loop spans 12 amino acids. Germline V gene data show CDR1 as DFQATT and CDR2 as SNEGSKA (reference sequence). V lost 4 bases and J lost 7, with 13 bases in between.

The sample holds many counts of this clonotype. The chain couples TRBV28 to TRBJ1-5, with D unresolved. CDR1 and CDR2 from the germline V gene are MDHEN and SYDVKM. The CDR3 contains 15 residues. V was clipped by 8 bases and J by 3 bases, with 17 bases between them. In nucleotides, the CDR3 is TGTGCCAGCCGAACCCGCGACACGTACAATCAGCCCCAGCATTTT. It specifies CASRTRDTYNQPQHF. Filled out from reference TRBV28 and TRBJ1-5, the complete variable domain reads DVKVTQSSRYLVKRTGEKVFLECVQDMDHENMFWYRQDPGLGLRLIYFSYDVKMKEKGDIPEGYSVSREKKERFSLILESASTNQTSMYLCASRTRDTYNQPQHFGDGTRLSIL.

This clonotype was counted many times. This rearrangement joins TRBV12-3 or TRBV12-4 to TRBJ1-6; TRBD1 agrees at 8 bases. CDR3 size: 17 residues. With 2 bases clipped from V and 1 base from J, the junction kept 4 bases outside the gene matches. The CDR3 DNA sequence: TGTGCCAGCAGTTTACAGGGGGCAGGATCCTATAATTCACCCCTCCACTTT. It translates to CASSLQGAGSYNSPLHF.

Only a few counts were recorded for this clonotype. This chain joins TRBV6-6 and TRBJ2-7; 9 bases line up with TRBD1. The V gene end was trimmed by 6 bases and the J gene end by 7 bases; junction bases not matched to a gene: 10. Germline loops: CDR1 MNHNY, CDR2 SVGAGI (reference sequence). This CDR3 has 14 amino acids. Written as DNA, the CDR3 is TGTGCCAGCAGGACCCCGGGACAGGGTTATGAGCAGTACTTC. Its protein is CASRTPGQGYEQYF.